This T cell receptor beta chain stems from a study of human T cells and chemical hapten exposure. Time point given: pre-sensitization, week 0. Regarding treatment: therapeutic diphenylcyclopropenone sensitization with weekly scalp DPC. This CDR3 region has 14 residues. Per germline, CDR1 SEHNR and CDR2 FQNEAQ (reference sequence). V lost 2 bases to trimming and J lost 1 base, with 5 bases between them. TCRdb independently ran MiXCR on the RACE reads; one entry per CDR3 protein. The data contain about 120,000 distinct CDR3 sequences, about 13% of them seen just once; the ten biggest clones take up around 2.7%. This clonotype was counted only a few times.

This TCR was sampled from a woman between 18 and 29 years old with alopecia areata. Some clones in this sample may be carry-over from other donors' samples. The source material was whole blood, sampled in connection with sensitization to the hapten diphenylcyclopropenone (DPC). This chain links TRBV7-9 with TRBJ2-2; D is uncertain. This chain's CDR3 is CASSLLGNTGELFF. CDR3 bases: TGTGCCAGCAGCTTATTGGGGAACACCGGGGAGCTGTTTTTT.